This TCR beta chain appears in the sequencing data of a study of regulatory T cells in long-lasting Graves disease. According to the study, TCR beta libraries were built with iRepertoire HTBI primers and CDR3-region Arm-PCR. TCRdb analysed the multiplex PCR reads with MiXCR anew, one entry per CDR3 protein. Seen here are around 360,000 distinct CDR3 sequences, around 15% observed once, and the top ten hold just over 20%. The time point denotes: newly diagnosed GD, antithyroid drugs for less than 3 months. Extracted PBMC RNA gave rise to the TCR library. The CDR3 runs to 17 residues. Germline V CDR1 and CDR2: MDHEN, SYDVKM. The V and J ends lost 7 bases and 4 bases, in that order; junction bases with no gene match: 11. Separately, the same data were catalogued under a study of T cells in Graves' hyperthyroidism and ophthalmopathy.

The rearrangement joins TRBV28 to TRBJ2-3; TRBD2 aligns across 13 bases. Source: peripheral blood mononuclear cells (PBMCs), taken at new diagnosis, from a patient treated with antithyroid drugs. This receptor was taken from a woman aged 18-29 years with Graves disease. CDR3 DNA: TGTGCCAGCAACTCGGATGGACTAGCGGGGGTTCCAGATACGCAGTATTTT. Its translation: CASNSDGLAGVPDTQYF.